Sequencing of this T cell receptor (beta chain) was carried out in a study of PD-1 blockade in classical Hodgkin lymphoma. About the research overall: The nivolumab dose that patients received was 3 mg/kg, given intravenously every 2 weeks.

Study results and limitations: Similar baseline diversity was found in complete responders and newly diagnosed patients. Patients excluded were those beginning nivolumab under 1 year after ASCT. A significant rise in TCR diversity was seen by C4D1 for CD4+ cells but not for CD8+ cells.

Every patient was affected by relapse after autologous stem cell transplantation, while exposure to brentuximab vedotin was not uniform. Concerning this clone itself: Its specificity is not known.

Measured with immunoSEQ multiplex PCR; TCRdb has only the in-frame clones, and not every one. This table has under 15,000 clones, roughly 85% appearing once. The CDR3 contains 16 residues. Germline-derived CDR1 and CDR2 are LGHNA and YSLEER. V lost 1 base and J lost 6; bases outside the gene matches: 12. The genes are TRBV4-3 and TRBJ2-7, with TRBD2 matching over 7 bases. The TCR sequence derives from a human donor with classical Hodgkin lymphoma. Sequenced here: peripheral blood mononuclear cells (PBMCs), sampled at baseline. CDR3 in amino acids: CASSQGLGGFGGEQYF. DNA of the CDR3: TGCGCCAGCAGCCAAGGGCTGGGGGGGTTTGGGGGCGAGCAGTACTTC.